This T cell receptor (beta chain) was identified in a study of T cell repertoires in cytomegalovirus infection. About the study: Well-studied HLA-B-restricted CMV epitopes were used in the study alongside recently identified HLA-C-restricted ones. An indication of both CMV infection and matching HLA type came from public TCR beta signatures.

Study-wide points: It was HLA-C-restricted CMV-specific TCR beta clonotypes that dominated the response ex vivo. Cumulative public TCR beta family frequency identified CMV carriers with the relevant HLA.

TCRdb re-derived calls from the reads in MiXCR, one entry per CDR3 protein. The table records hundreds of thousands of distinct CDR3 sequences, less than 35% of them present only once. The V gene's germline CDR1 is SGHRS and CDR2 YFSETQ. This CDR3 is 17 amino acids long. With V trimmed by 4 bases and J by 6 bases, 15 bases remained unmatched. This clonotype was detected a few times. What it binds is unknown. The V gene is TRBV5-1, the J gene TRBJ2-2; 7 positions match TRBD1. The sample was cultured CD8+ T cells from PBMCs, taken from culture after CMV antigen stimulation. The receptor comes from a human donor in good health (CMV status not recorded). Some clones in this sample may be carry-over from other donors' samples. The CDR3 DNA sequence: TGCGCCAGCAGCACAAGCGCCGGGACAGCCAAGGCCGGGGAGCTGTTTTTT. It yields the protein CASSTSAGTAKAGELFF.